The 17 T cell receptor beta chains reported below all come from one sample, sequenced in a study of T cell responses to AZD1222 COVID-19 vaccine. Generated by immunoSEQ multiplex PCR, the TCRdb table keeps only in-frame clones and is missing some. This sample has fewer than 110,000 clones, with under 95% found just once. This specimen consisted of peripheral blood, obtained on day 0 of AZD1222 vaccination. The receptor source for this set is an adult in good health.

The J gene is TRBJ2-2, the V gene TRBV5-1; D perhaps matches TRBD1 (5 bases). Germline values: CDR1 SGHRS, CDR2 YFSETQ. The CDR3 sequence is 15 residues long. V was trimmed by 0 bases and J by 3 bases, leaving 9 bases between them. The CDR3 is CASSLEGADTGELFF. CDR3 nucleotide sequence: TGCGCCAGCAGCTTGGAAGGGGCGGACACCGGGGAGCTGTTTTTT.

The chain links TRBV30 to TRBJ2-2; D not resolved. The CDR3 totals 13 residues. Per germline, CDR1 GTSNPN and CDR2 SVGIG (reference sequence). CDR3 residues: CARASRSTGELFF. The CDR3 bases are TGTGCTAGGGCCTCCAGAAGCACCGGGGAGCTGTTTTTT.

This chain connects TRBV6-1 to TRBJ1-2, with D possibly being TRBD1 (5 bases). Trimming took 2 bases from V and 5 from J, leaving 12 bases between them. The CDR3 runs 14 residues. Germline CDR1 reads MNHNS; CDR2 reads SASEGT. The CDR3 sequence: CASSEQGGGYGYTF. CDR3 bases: TGTGCCAGCAGTGAACAGGGTGGGGGATATGGCTACACCTTC.

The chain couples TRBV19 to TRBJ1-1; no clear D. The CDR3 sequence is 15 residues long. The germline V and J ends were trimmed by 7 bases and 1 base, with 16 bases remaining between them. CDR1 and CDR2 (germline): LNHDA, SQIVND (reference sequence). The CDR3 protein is CASKIAGYENTEAFF. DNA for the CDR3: TGTGCCAGTAAAATAGCCGGGTACGAGAACACTGAAGCTTTCTTT.

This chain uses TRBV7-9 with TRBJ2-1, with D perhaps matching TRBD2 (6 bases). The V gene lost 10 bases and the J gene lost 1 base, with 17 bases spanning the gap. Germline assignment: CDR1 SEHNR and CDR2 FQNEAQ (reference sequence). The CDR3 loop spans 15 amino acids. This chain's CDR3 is CAIAGGEESYNEQFF. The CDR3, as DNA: TGTGCCATCGCGGGCGGGGAGGAGTCCTACAATGAGCAGTTCTTC. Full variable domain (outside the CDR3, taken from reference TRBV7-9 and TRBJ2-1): DTGVSQNPRHKITKRGQNVTFRCDPISEHNRLYWYRQTLGQGPEFLTYFQNEAQLEKSRLLSDRFSAERPKGSFSTLEIQRTEQGDSAMYLCAIAGGEESYNEQFFGPGTRLTVL.

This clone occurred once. CDR3 nucleotides: TGTGCCAGCAGCCAAGACCGGTATTTTGGACAGGGGGTCCTAAGCTCTGGGGCCAACGTCCTGACTTTC. Translating it yields CASSQDRYFGQGVLSSGANVLTF. The chain is built from TRBV3-1 (or the pseudogene TRBV3-2) and TRBJ2-6, with 10 bases fitting TRBD1. The CDR3 is 23 amino acids. Germline CDR1 and CDR2: LGHDT and YNNKEL (reference sequence). After removal of 0 bases from V and 0 bases from J, the junction contained 17 bases not matched to a gene.

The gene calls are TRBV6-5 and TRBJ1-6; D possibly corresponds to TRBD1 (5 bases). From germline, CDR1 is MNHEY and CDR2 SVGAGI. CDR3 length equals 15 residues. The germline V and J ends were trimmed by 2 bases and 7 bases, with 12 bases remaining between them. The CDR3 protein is CASSYAGPLNSPLHF. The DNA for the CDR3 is TGTGCCAGCAGTTACGCGGGACCCCTAAATTCACCCCTCCACTTT.

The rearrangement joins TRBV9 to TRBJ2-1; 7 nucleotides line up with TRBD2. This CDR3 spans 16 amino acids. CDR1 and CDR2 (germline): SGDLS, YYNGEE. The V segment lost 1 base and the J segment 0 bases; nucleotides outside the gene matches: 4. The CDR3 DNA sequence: TGTGCCAGCAGCGTACTCAGCGGGACCTCCTACAATGAGCAGTTCTTC. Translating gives CASSVLSGTSYNEQFF.

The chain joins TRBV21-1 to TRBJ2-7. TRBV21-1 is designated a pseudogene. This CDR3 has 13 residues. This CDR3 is CASSERDVIEQYF. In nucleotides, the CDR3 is TGTGCCAGCAGCGAAAGGGACGTCATCGAGCAGTACTTC.

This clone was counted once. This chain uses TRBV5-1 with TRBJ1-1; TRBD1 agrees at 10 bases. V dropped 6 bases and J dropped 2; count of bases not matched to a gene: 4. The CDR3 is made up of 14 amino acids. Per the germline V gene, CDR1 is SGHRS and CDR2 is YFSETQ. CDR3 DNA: TGCGCCAGCAACCCGACAGGGGGCAACACTGAAGCTTTCTTT. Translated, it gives CASNPTGGNTEAFF.

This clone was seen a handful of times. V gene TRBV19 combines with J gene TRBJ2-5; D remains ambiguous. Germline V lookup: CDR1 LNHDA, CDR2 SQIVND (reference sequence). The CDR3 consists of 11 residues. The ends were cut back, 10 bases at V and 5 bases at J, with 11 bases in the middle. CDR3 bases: TGTGCCATAGGTTCTAGGGAGACCCAGTACTTC. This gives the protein CAIGSRETQYF.

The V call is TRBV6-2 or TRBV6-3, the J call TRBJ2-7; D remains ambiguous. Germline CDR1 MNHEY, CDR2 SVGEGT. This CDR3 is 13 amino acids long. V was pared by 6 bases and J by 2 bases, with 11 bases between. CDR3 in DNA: TGTGCCAGCAGCCGCGATACGACCTACGAGCAGTACTTC. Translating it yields CASSRDTTYEQYF.

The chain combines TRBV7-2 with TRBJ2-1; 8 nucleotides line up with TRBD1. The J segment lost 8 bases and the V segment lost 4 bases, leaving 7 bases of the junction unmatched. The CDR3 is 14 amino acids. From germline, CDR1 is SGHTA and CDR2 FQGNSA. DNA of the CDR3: TGTGCCAGCAGCTGGGGACCACAGGGGGATGAGCAGTTCTTC. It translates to CASSWGPQGDEQFF. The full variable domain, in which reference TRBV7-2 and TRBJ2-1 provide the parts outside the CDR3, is GAGVSQSPSNKVTEKGKDVELRCDPISGHTALYWYRQSLGQGLEFLIYFQGNSAPDKSGLPSDRFSAERTGGSVSTLTIQRTQQEDSAVYLCASSWGPQGDEQFFGPGTRLTVL.

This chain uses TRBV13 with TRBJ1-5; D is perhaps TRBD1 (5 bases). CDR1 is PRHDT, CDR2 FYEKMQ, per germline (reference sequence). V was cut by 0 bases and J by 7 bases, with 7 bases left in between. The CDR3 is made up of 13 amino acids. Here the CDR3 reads CASSLGRGQPQHF. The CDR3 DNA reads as TGTGCCAGCAGCTTAGGCCGGGGGCAGCCCCAGCATTTT.

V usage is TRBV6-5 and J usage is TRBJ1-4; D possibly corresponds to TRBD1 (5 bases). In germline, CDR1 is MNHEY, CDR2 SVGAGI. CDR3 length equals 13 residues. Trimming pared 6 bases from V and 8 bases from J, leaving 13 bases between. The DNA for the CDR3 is TGTGCCAGCAGGCTCAGGGTTGGGGAAAAACTGTTTTTT. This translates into CASRLRVGEKLFF.

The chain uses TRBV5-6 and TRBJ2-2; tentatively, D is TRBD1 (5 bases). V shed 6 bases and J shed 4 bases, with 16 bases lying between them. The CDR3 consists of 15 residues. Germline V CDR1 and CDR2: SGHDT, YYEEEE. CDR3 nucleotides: TGTGCCAGCACCTCCCGGACATGGTCCACCGGGGAGCTGTTTTTT. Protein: CASTSRTWSTGELFF. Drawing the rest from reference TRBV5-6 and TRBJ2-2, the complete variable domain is DAGVTQSPTHLIKTRGQQVTLRCSPKSGHDTVSWYQQALGQGPQFIFQYYEEEERQRGNFPDRFSGHQFPNYSSELNVNALLLGDSALYLCASTSRTWSTGELFFGEGSRLTVL.

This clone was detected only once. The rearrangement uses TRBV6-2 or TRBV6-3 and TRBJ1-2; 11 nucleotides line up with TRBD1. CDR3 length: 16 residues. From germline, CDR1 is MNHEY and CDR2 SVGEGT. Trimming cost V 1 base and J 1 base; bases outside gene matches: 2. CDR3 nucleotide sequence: TGTGCCAGCAGTTACTTCGGGACAGGGGGTAACTATGGCTACACCTTC. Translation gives CASSYFGTGGNYGYTF.